The 6 T cell receptor beta chains below come from one sample, sequenced in a study of blood T cell repertoires in COVID-19. Assay used: immunoSEQ multiplex PCR; TCRdb lists only in-frame clones, some missing. The data contain tens of thousands of clones, about 85% of them singletons. The sequencing input was peripheral blood. The receptors here all came from a woman in her seventies in a cohort sampled during active COVID-19.

The chain joins TRBV3-1 (or the pseudogene TRBV3-2) to TRBJ1-1; TRBD1 matches at 7 bases. CDR1 is LGHDT, CDR2 YNNKEL, per germline (reference sequence). The CDR3 covers 13 residues. With 3 bases clipped from V and 4 bases from J, the junction kept 2 bases outside the gene matches. CDR3 sequence reads: CASSQNRGTEAFF. The CDR3 coding sequence is TGTGCCAGCAGCCAGAACAGGGGCACTGAAGCTTTCTTT.

V and J are TRBV7-2 and TRBJ1-5; a weak D match, TRBD1 (6 bases). The germline V and J ends were trimmed by 1 base and 6 bases, with 13 bases remaining between them. Germline CDR1 reads SGHTA; CDR2 reads FQGNSA. This CDR3 region has 15 residues. CDR3 nucleotides: TGTGCCAGCAGCTTAGTTCGGGGGGCGAGTCAGCCCCAGCATTTT. Its protein is CASSLVRGASQPQHF. The complete variable domain, with remaining parts taken from reference TRBV7-2 and TRBJ1-5, reads GAGVSQSPSNKVTEKGKDVELRCDPISGHTALYWYRQSLGQGLEFLIYFQGNSAPDKSGLPSDRFSAERTGGSVSTLTIQRTQQEDSAVYLCASSLVRGASQPQHFGDGTRLSIL.

The chain recombines TRBV5-4 with TRBJ1-6; 9 bases agree with TRBD1. Germline loops: CDR1 SGHNT, CDR2 YYREEE (reference sequence). The V and J ends lost 5 bases and 8 bases, in that order; junction bases with no gene match: 11. The CDR3 totals 16 residues. The CDR3 coding sequence is TGTGCCAGCAGTCTAGTGGGCAGGACAGGGGATTCACCCCTCCACTTT. Amino acid sequence: CASSLVGRTGDSPLHF.

The chain has TRBV29-1 and TRBJ2-3; weak D call: TRBD1 (5 bases). The CDR3 is 17 residues long. V dropped 4 bases and J dropped 4 bases, with 24 bases sitting between them. From germline, CDR1 is SQVTM and CDR2 ANQGSEA. CDR3 sequence: CSVGFPYGREISDTQYF. CDR3 in DNA: TGCAGCGTTGGATTCCCGTATGGCAGGGAAATTTCAGATACGCAGTATTTT.

This clone has a single count. The V gene is TRBV30, the J gene TRBJ1-1; D is ambiguous. V shed 3 bases and J shed 6 bases, with 8 bases lying between them. Germline assignment: CDR1 GTSNPN and CDR2 SVGIG (reference sequence). The CDR3 totals 11 residues. The CDR3 DNA follows: TGTGCCTGGAGCCCCCCATCTGAAGCTTTCTTT. Translated: CAWSPPSEAFF. Using reference TRBV30 and TRBJ1-1 for the parts outside the CDR3, the full variable domain is SQTIHQWPATLVQPVGSPLSLECTVEGTSNPNLYWYRQAAGRGLQLLFYSVGIGQISSEVPQNLSASRPQDRQFILSSKKLLLSDSGFYLCAWSPPSEAFFGQGTRLTVV.

This clone appeared a single time. J is TRBJ2-7 and V is TRBV7-2; TRBD2 matches 8 bases. This CDR3 region has 14 residues. CDR1 SGHTA and CDR2 FQGNSA come from the germline V gene. V dropped 8 bases and J dropped 6; count of bases not matched to a gene: 12. CDR3 sequence: CASGTGTRAGEQYF. DNA of the CDR3: TGTGCCAGCGGAACCGGGACTAGGGCTGGCGAGCAGTACTTC. Together with reference TRBV7-2 and TRBJ2-7, the CDR3 gives the full variable domain: GAGVSQSPSNKVTEKGKDVELRCDPISGHTALYWYRQSLGQGLEFLIYFQGNSAPDKSGLPSDRFSAERTGGSVSTLTIQRTQQEDSAVYLCASGTGTRAGEQYFGPGTRLTVT.